A selection of T cell receptor beta chains follows, all from one sample in a study of T cell responses to AZD1222 COVID-19 vaccine. Clones were read by immunoSEQ multiplex PCR, and TCRdb kept only the in-frame ones, dropping some. Of roughly 110,000 clones listed, approximately 90% were seen once; the top ten hold approximately 9.3%. The source was peripheral blood, collected 28 days after the second AZD1222 dose. The receptor set was obtained from an adult who received the AZD1222 COVID-19 vaccine. The CDR3 runs from the conserved cysteine through the conserved F or W. Each record gives: CDR3 DNA, CDR3 protein, D gene, J gene, clone size, V gene. D genes are given only for firm matches. Clone size is stated in some rows and not others, as once, few, many or a class when expanded.

TGTGCCAGCAGTATACAGGGGGGCGCGGGTATAAGATATGGCTACACCTTC | CASSIQGGAGIRYGYTF | TRBD1 | TRBJ1-2 | once | TRBV28
TGTGCCAGCCTGACAGGGGCCAATTCACCCCTCCACTTT | CASLTGANSPLHF | TRBD1 | TRBJ1-6 | NA | TRBV28
TGTGCCATCAGTGGGGGGGGCTCAACTAATGAAAAACTGTTTTTT | CAISGGGSTNEKLFF | NA | TRBJ1-4 | once | TRBV10-3
TGTGCCAGCAGCTTACAAGGCAGACCTAATGAAAAACTGTTTTTT | CASSLQGRPNEKLFF | NA | TRBJ1-4 | NA | TRBV7-9
TGTGCCAGCAGCAAATGGCCAGGGAGCACCATATATTTT | CASSKWPGSTIYF | NA | TRBJ1-3 | NA | TRBV21-1
TGTGCCAGCAGCCGGGACAGGGGGACCGGGGAGCTGTTTTTT | CASSRDRGTGELFF | TRBD1 | TRBJ2-2 | NA | TRBV11-2
TGTGCCAGCAGCCCCCGGTCGGAACAAGAGACCCAGTACTTC | CASSPRSEQETQYF | NA | TRBJ2-5 | NA | TRBV7-9
TGTGCCAGCAGTTCGGTGTGGCTAGGAAGTACCTACGAGCAGTACTTC | CASSSVWLGSTYEQYF | NA | TRBJ2-7 | NA | TRBV28
TGTGCCACCAGCAGAGATGGGACAGGCTATAATGGGCAGTACTTC | CATSRDGTGYNGQYF | TRBD1 | TRBJ2-7 | NA | TRBV15
TGTGCCAGCAGCTTAGGGGCAGATACGCAGTATTTT | CASSLGADTQYF | NA | TRBJ2-3 | NA | TRBV7-9
TGCGCCACCGAAGAGAATACAGGGAGTAGTACTGAAGCTTTCTTT | CATEENTGSSTEAFF | NA | TRBJ1-1 | few | TRBV4-1
TGTGCCAGCAGTTTATTTGGGGGGAACTATGGCTACACCTTC | CASSLFGGNYGYTF | NA | TRBJ1-2 | once | TRBV27
TGTGCCAGCAGTGGGGGACAGGGCGGCCAGCCCCAGCATTTT | CASSGGQGGQPQHF | TRBD1 | TRBJ1-5 | NA | TRBV28
TGTGCCAGTAGTATAGATAGAAGACAGGGGGAGAGTGGCTACACCTTC | CASSIDRRQGESGYTF | TRBD1 | TRBJ1-2 | NA | TRBV19
TGTGCCAGCTCACCAACGGGCCAGAGCAATCAGCCCCAGCATTTT | CASSPTGQSNQPQHF | NA | TRBJ1-5 | NA | TRBV18
TGTGCCTGGAGCAAATACAATGAGCAGTTCTTC | CAWSKYNEQFF | NA | TRBJ2-1 | NA | TRBV30
TGTGCCAGCAGTTACTCGCCCGGACAGGGGACCTCTGGAAACACCATATATTTT | CASSYSPGQGTSGNTIYF | TRBD1 | TRBJ1-3 | NA | TRBV6-2/TRBV6-3
TGTGCCATCAGTGAGTTGACTAGCGGGAACTACGAGCAGTACTTC | CAISELTSGNYEQYF | TRBD2 | TRBJ2-7 | once | TRBV10-3
TGCAGCGCCGGAGCAGGGGGGGCGACTGAAGCTTTCTTT | CSAGAGGATEAFF | TRBD1 | TRBJ1-1 | NA | TRBV29-1
TGCGCCAGCAGCCAATATGGCGGGGGGCCCACCCTTGAGCAGTTCTTC | CASSQYGGGPTLEQFF | TRBD2 | TRBJ2-1 | NA | TRBV4-1
TGTGCCAGCAGTTACCGGACTGGCCAGGGATCCTACGAGCAGTACTTC | CASSYRTGQGSYEQYF | NA | TRBJ2-7 | NA | TRBV6-5
TGTGCCAGCAGCTTCAACCCAGACAGGGGCCATTGGGGAAACACCATATATTTT | CASSFNPDRGHWGNTIYF | TRBD1 | TRBJ1-3 | NA | TRBV7-6
TGTGCCAGCAGCTTAATACAGGGGGTGGACACTGAAGCTTTCTTT | CASSLIQGVDTEAFF | TRBD1 | TRBJ1-1 | NA | TRBV7-3
TGTGCCAGCAGCCCGGACAGGGCGCGGGGCTACACCTTC | CASSPDRARGYTF | TRBD1 | TRBJ1-2 | NA | TRBV7-9